This TCR beta chain was observed in a study of blood T cell repertoires in COVID-19. About the study: Acute-phase and convalescent COVID-19 samples originated in the United States, Italy and Spain. T cells, B-cell-depleted T cells, or PBMCs supplied cDNA or gDNA.

Study processing details: Reference gene primer amplification gave nucleated cell count estimates. Clones were read by immunoSEQ multiplex PCR, and TCRdb kept only the in-frame ones, dropping some. V, J and clone size were drawn from that table, and D and trimming were deduced from the DNA. The table lists 270,000 or so clones, over 75% of them singletons. CDR3 length: 13 amino acids. Per germline, CDR1 MNHEY and CDR2 SVGAGI. Trimming removed 6 bases from V and 5 bases from J, with 13 bases in between. The sequencing input was peripheral blood. J is TRBJ1-1 and V is TRBV6-5; maybe TRBD1 (6 bases). The source of this sequence is a human donor in a cohort sampled during active COVID-19. In DNA form, the CDR3 reads TGTGCCAGCAGCCTTACTACAGGGACTGAAGCTTTCTTT. Protein: CASSLTTGTEAFF.